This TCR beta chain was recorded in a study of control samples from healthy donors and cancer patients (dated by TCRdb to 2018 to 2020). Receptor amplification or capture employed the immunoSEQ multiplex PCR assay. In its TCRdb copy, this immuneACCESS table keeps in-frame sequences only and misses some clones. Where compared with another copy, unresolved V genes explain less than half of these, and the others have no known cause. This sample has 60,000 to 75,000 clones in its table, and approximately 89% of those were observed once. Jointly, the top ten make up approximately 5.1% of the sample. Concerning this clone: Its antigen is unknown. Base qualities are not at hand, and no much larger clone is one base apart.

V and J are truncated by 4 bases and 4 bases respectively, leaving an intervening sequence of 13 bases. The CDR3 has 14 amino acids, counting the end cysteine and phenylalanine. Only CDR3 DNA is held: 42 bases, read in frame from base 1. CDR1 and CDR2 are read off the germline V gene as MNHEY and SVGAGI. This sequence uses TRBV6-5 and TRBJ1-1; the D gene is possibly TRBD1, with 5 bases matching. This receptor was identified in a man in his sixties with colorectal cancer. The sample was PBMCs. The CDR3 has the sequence CASSFQAGGTEAFF. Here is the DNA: TGTGCCAGCAGTTTCCAAGCGGGGGGCACTGAAGCTTTCTTT.